This TCR beta chain was profiled in a study of blood T cell repertoires in COVID-19. Across the whole study: Some COVID-19 samples were acute and others convalescent; all came from the United States, Italy and Spain.

Source study methods: Estimation of nucleated cell counts was performed using reference gene primer amplification. Libraries were prepared by immunoSEQ multiplex PCR; TCRdb keeps only in-frame clonotypes and omits some of them. V and J calls and clone size are those listed in that table; D and trimming were worked out from the DNA. The table includes some 86,000 clones, roughly 84% detected once. This CDR3 has 17 residues. The V and J ends lost 2 bases and 1 base, in that order; junction bases with no gene match: 4. CDR1 SGHDT and CDR2 YYEEEE come from the germline V gene. The sequence was obtained from a woman at least 80 years old with active or convalescent COVID-19. Sequenced material: peripheral blood. The gene calls are TRBV5-6 and TRBJ2-2; TRBD2 matches at 11 bases. This CDR3 reads CASSLPGLAENTGELFF. The DNA for the CDR3 is TGTGCCAGCAGCTTACCGGGACTAGCGGAGAACACCGGGGAGCTGTTTTTT. Variable domain in full (rest from reference TRBV5-6 and TRBJ2-2): DAGVTQSPTHLIKTRGQQVTLRCSPKSGHDTVSWYQQALGQGPQFIFQYYEEEERQRGNFPDRFSGHQFPNYSSELNVNALLLGDSALYLCASSLPGLAENTGELFFGEGSRLTVL.